This TCR beta chain is drawn from a study of T cells in Graves' hyperthyroidism and ophthalmopathy (dated by TCRdb to between 2018 and 2021). Study-level background: Peripheral blood was sampled at the time of initial diagnosis, prior to any treatment. To identify distinguishing TCR V-J signatures, a discovery cohort of about 100 patients was used, comprising 43 with Graves' ophthalmopathy and around 57 with stable Graves' hyperthyroidism. Prospective prediction of ophthalmopathy was tested in an independent validation cohort of fewer than 20 hyperthyroidism patients and approximately 17 patients who later progressed to ophthalmopathy. The 95 to 100 discovery patients were randomly divided into training and test sets at a 7:3 ratio. In addition, the study compared T-cell repertoires in thyroid tissue and in blood from a handful of Graves' hyperthyroidism patients. Once sampling was done, hyperthyroidism patients were given methimazole at a starting dose of 30 mg daily, whereas ophthalmopathy patients were given high-dose intravenous methylprednisolone. The paper describes TCR Vbeta CDR3 sequencing of 135 peripheral blood samples, made up of around 41 ophthalmopathy patients, around 78 hyperthyroidism patients and roughly 17 progressor patients. Here is what the overall study found, with its caveats: In validation, the model predicted progression to ophthalmopathy with 55% to 71% sensitivity and 72% to 75% specificity, a median of about 6 months before onset. Sample size was not statistically predetermined, and investigators were not blinded to group allocation. Most expanded thyroid clonotypes (frequency above 0.001) were also detected in blood, suggesting blood repertoires may reflect thyroid immune responses. A model built on a 13 V-J signature distinguished ophthalmopathy from stable hyperthyroidism, reaching about 88% sensitivity and under 84% specificity in cross-validation and 80%/75% in testing.

In the ophthalmopathy patients, disease was moderately to severely active, with a Clinical Activity Score of 3 or more, a NOSPECS grade of 4 or more, and a duration of less than 3 months. Any patient with an uncontrolled infection, another autoimmune disease, pregnancy or lactation was excluded. Diagnoses were based on clinical symptoms, serum thyroxine and TRAb, thyroid ultrasound and orbital computed tomography. Ficoll-Paque density gradient centrifugation was used to isolate PBMCs from 10 ml of fresh peripheral blood. Total RNA was extracted using Trizol reagent, and RNA quality was assessed on an Agilent 2100 Bioanalyzer. This clonotype was seen just once. The clone's antigen remains unknown. No base qualities exist here, and no much larger clone lies one base off it. A solitary read yields weak support. TCR beta CDR3 regions were amplified from RNA transcripts. The first round of RT-PCR for the TCR CDR3 was performed with the HTBI primer set and the Qiagen OneStep RT-PCR kit. A second multiplex PCR round built the libraries, followed by size selection and purification. The libraries were sequenced on an Illumina HiSeq2000 using paired-end 100 bp reads. The paper's data handling went like this. SOAPnuke was used to process the raw data, throwing out any read that contained adapters or uncalled bases, had a mean Phred below 15, or lacked an exact constant-primer or identifier match. COPE v1.2.5 was used to merge the high-quality paired reads, and each unique nucleotide sequence was defined as a clonotype. Clonotypes were aligned to IMGT TRBV, TRBD and TRBJ reference segments using MiTCR v1.1. Analysis was restricted to V-J combinations with a frequency above 0.0001, which covered approximately 99% of repertoires. A TCS score was defined as the ratio of F50 (clonal expansion) to E x V (chaos), with BLOSUM62-based TCRdist applied between CDR3 peptides within each V-J. Welch's t-statistics and random forest reduced just over 500 V-J features to about 13, which were used in a naive Bayes classifier (R e1071). The similarity between thyroid and blood repertoires was quantified using the Morisita-Horn index. TCRdb reprocessing: public reads trimmed at Q25 with fastp, clones called with MiXCR, in-frame beta chains kept. Identical CDR3 proteins give one entry, which carries the most common genes and DNA. TCRdb, rather than the study authors, made the V and J calls. Counted in this sample were 600,000 to 700,000 distinct CDR3 sequences; roughly 14% of them appeared once. The ten largest make up about 3.9% of the sample.

CDR1 and CDR2 were assigned from the germline V gene as MDHEN and SYDVKM. The CDR3 measures 15 amino acids from cysteine to phenylalanine. CDR3 DNA only is kept here, 45 bases in frame from base 1. Trimming accounts for 6 bases at V and 6 bases at J, while the number of junction bases matched to no gene is 10. The TCR sequence derives from a woman in her thirties or forties with Graves' ophthalmopathy. The chain employs TRBV28 and TRBJ2-7; 11 central nucleotides agree with TRBD2. Sequences were obtained from blood. The nucleotides read TGTGCCAGCAGGGATAGACTAGCGGGAATGGGCGAGCAGTACTTC. It specifies CASRDRLAGMGEQYF.